This T cell receptor (beta chain) was observed in a study of blood T cell repertoires in COVID-19. Looking at the study overall: Recovered status applied to Cohort 3 donors who had two consecutive negative PCRs. It also applied to those with clearance or with symptom resolution.

The assay was immunoSEQ multiplex PCR, and TCRdb's table has in-frame clones only and misses some. Among some 200,000 clones listed, roughly nine tenths were seen once. Trimming took off 5 bases at V and 0 bases at J, with 4 bases between the two ends. The CDR3 loop spans 12 amino acids. The V gene's germline CDR1 is MNHEY and CDR2 SVGAGI. The receptor comes from a woman between 50 and 59 years old in a cohort exposed to, infected with or recovered from COVID-19 (not recorded which). The chain links TRBV6-5 to TRBJ1-1, with no clear D. Material for sequencing was PBMCs or T cells enriched from blood (not recorded which). The CDR3 region has the DNA TGTGCCAGCAGTCGTCTGAACACTGAAGCTTTCTTT. Residues: CASSRLNTEAFF.